This T cell receptor beta chain comes out of a study of blood T cell repertoires in COVID-19. Background on the study: Specimens from acute and convalescent COVID-19 originated in the United States, Italy and Spain. From T cells, B-cell-depleted T cells, or PBMCs came the material, which was cDNA or gDNA.

Original processing notes: Reference gene primer amplification gave nucleated cell count estimates. Libraries were prepared by immunoSEQ multiplex PCR; TCRdb keeps only in-frame clonotypes and omits some of them. That table is the source of V, J and clone size, and D and trimming were worked out from the DNA. The sample has some 100,000 clones, roughly 80% seen once. The CDR3 contains 13 residues. In germline, CDR1 is GTSNPN, CDR2 SVGIG (reference sequence). The V segment lost 1 base and the J segment 6 bases; nucleotides outside the gene matches: 3. The rearrangement uses TRBV30 and TRBJ1-5; 7 bases match TRBD1. Sequencing was carried out using peripheral blood. The clonotype originates from a man aged 50-60 years with acute or convalescent COVID-19. CDR3: CAWSGQGSQPQHF. The CDR3, as DNA: TGTGCCTGGAGTGGACAGGGCAGTCAGCCCCAGCATTTT. Complete variable domain (other parts from reference TRBV30 and TRBJ1-5): SQTIHQWPATLVQPVGSPLSLECTVEGTSNPNLYWYRQAAGRGLQLLFYSVGIGQISSEVPQNLSASRPQDRQFILSSKKLLLSDSGFYLCAWSGQGSQPQHFGDGTRLSIL.